These 25 T cell receptor beta chains share one sample of origin, sequenced in a study of CD8 T cells in Susac syndrome. When the RNA was reverse transcribed, random hexamers were used with an input of roughly 0.5 to 1 ug. MiXCR, applied by TCRdb to the immunoSEQ multiplex PCR reads, yields one record per CDR3 protein. The profile shows about 400,000 distinct CDR3 sequences, 85% of them singletons. Material for sequencing was CD8+ T cells from PBMCs. These receptors were obtained from a human donor with multiple sclerosis.

The V call is TRBV5-4, the J call TRBJ2-7; unclear D gene. The CDR3 is made up of 15 amino acids. Per germline, CDR1 SGHNT and CDR2 YYREEE (reference sequence). The V end was cut by 3 bases, the J end by 1 base, with 14 bases between. As DNA, the CDR3 is TGTGCCAGCAGCTCGCCCGATGTCGTTTCCTACGAGCAGTACTTC. This translates into CASSSPDVVSYEQYF.

This chain joins TRBV27 and TRBJ2-7; weak D call: TRBD1 (6 bases). This CDR3 region has 14 residues. The V and J ends lost 8 bases and 7 bases respectively, with 21 bases between them. The germline CDR1 and CDR2 sequences are MNHEY and SMNVEV (reference sequence). The CDR3 loop reads CASRPGTSEIEQYF. CDR3 bases: TGTGCCAGCCGTCCCGGGACATCCGAAATAGAGCAGTACTTC.

The J gene is TRBJ2-3, the V gene TRBV7-6; 9 bases agree with TRBD1. V lost 0 bases and J lost 2; bases outside the gene matches: 3. Germline V gene lookup returns CDR1 SGHVS and CDR2 FNYEAQ. The CDR3 totals 16 residues. The CDR3 DNA reads as TGTGCCAGCAGCTTAGCAGGACAGGGGATCACAGATACGCAGTATTTT. Translating gives CASSLAGQGITDTQYF.

The chain carries TRBV6-1 and TRBJ2-6, with TRBD1 as a possible D gene (6 bases). Per germline, CDR1 MNHNS and CDR2 SASEGT. The CDR3 is 15 residues long. The V end was cut by 5 bases, the J end by 2 bases, with 10 bases between. This CDR3 is CASSTTGTGANVLTF. In DNA form, the CDR3 reads TGTGCCAGCAGTACAACAGGGACTGGGGCCAACGTCCTGACTTTC.

The chain couples TRBV25-1 to TRBJ2-2, with D unresolved. CDR3 length: 15 residues. Looked up from germline, CDR1 is MGHDK and CDR2 is SYGVNS. The V end lost 2 bases, the J end lost 3 bases, and 10 bases lay between the germline ends. CDR3 loop: CASSEPSTDTGELFF. CDR3 DNA: TGTGCCAGCAGTGAACCCAGCACAGACACCGGGGAGCTGTTTTTT.

The genes are TRBV20-1 and TRBJ1-1; TRBD1 matches 12 bases. The J segment lost 3 bases and the V segment lost 2 bases, leaving 10 bases of the junction unmatched. CDR1 is DFQATT, CDR2 SNEGSKA, per germline (reference sequence). CDR3 length: 17 residues. The CDR3 DNA is TGCAGTGCTAGACAAGGGACAGGGGGCGAGTTAGACACTGAAGCTTTCTTT. Translation gives CSARQGTGGELDTEAFF.

The chain joins TRBV2 to TRBJ2-3; TRBD2 matches 7 bases. Germline CDR1 reads SNHLY; CDR2 reads FYNNEI. V was clipped by 4 bases and J by 2 bases; unmatched bases: 6. The CDR3 runs 15 residues. The DNA of the CDR3 is TGTGCCAGCAGTGGTGTCGGGACTACCACAGATACGCAGTATTTT. This gives the protein CASSGVGTTTDTQYF. The variable domain in full, with the rest retrieved from reference TRBV2 and TRBJ2-3, is EPEVTQTPSHQVTQMGQEVILRCVPISNHLYFYWYRQILGQKVEFLVSFYNNEISEKSEIFDDQFSVERPDGSNFTLKIRSTKLEDSAMYFCASSGVGTTTDTQYFGPGTRLTVL.

This clonotype is a singleton in its sample. The J gene is TRBJ2-4, the V gene TRBV6-1; 12 positions match TRBD2. Germline V CDR1 and CDR2: MNHNS, SASEGT. With 0 bases clipped from V and 0 bases from J, the junction kept 6 bases outside the gene matches. The CDR3 extends over 19 amino acids. This CDR3 reads CASSEAKGGLAGAKNIQYF. In DNA form, the CDR3 reads TGTGCCAGCAGTGAAGCGAAGGGGGGACTAGCGGGAGCCAAAAACATTCAGTACTTC.

The V gene is TRBV5-1, the J gene TRBJ2-7, with D unresolved. The CDR3 length is 14 residues. The V end was cut by 0 bases, the J end by 5 bases, with 12 bases between. Germline CDR1 and CDR2: SGHRS and YFSETQ. The CDR3 DNA reads as TGCGCCAGCAGCTTGGGATCCATACTCCACGAGCAGTACTTC. It is translated as CASSLGSILHEQYF.

This clonotype was seen a single time. This sequence joins TRBV23-1 and TRBJ2-2, with TRBD2 identical over 7 bases. TRBV23-1 is an open reading frame whose function is uncertain. The CDR3 is made up of 18 amino acids. Trimming took 2 bases from V and 7 from J; bases not matched to a gene: 16. The CDR3 loop reads CASSQRALKKWDYGELFF. The CDR3 DNA reads TGCGCCAGCAGTCAAAGGGCCCTCAAGAAGTGGGACTACGGGGAGCTGTTTTTT.

The sample holds one count of this clonotype. The V and J genes are TRBV30 and TRBJ1-1; 9 bases match TRBD1. V shed 4 bases, J shed 5 bases, and the junction held 11 bases outside the gene matches. Germline assignment: CDR1 GTSNPN and CDR2 SVGIG (reference sequence). This CDR3 has 15 residues. The DNA of the CDR3 is TGTGCCTGGAAAACGTTAACAGGGGGCTTGACTGAAGCTTTCTTT. Residues: CAWKTLTGGLTEAFF.

This rearrangement joins TRBV28 to TRBJ2-7, with TRBD2 matching over 15 bases. CDR1 is MDHEN, CDR2 SYDVKM, per germline. V was clipped by 6 bases and J by 6 bases; unmatched bases: 12. The CDR3 runs 17 residues. The CDR3 loop reads CASSHGLAGGPLVEQYF. In nucleotides, the CDR3 is TGTGCCAGCAGCCACGGACTAGCGGGAGGGCCGCTCGTCGAGCAGTACTTC. The variable domain in full, completed from reference TRBV28 and TRBJ2-7, reads DVKVTQSSRYLVKRTGEKVFLECVQDMDHENMFWYRQDPGLGLRLIYFSYDVKMKEKGDIPEGYSVSREKKERFSLILESASTNQTSMYLCASSHGLAGGPLVEQYFGPGTRLTVT.

The genes are TRBV7-6 and TRBJ2-1; the D gene is possibly TRBD2 (6 bases). The V gene lost 2 bases and the J gene lost 6 bases, with 11 bases spanning the gap. CDR3 size: 14 residues. Germline values: CDR1 SGHVS, CDR2 FNYEAQ. The CDR3 is CASSLSRRGNEQFF. The CDR3 DNA reads TGTGCCAGCAGCTTATCAAGGCGGGGCAATGAGCAGTTCTTC. Based on the CDR3 plus reference TRBV7-6 and TRBJ2-1, the full variable domain is GAGVSQSPRYKVTKRGQDVALRCDPISGHVSLYWYRQALGQGPEFLTYFNYEAQQDKSGLPNDRFSAERPEGSISTLTIQRTEQRDSAMYRCASSLSRRGNEQFFGPGTRLTVL.

This clonotype was detected once. The V gene is TRBV7-8, the J gene TRBJ1-1; possibly TRBD1 for D (5 bases). V was trimmed by 4 bases and J by 6 bases, leaving 21 bases between them. The CDR3 is made up of 16 amino acids. The germline CDR1 and CDR2 sequences are SGHVS and FQNEAQ. CDR3 nucleotides: TGTGCCAGCAGCTCCAGGCTGAAGGGGAGGGACGCTGAAGCTTTCTTT. Amino acids: CASSSRLKGRDAEAFF.

The rearrangement joins TRBV20-1 to TRBJ2-7; D remains unclear. CDR1 and CDR2 (germline): DFQATT, SNEGSKA (reference sequence). V lost 3 bases and J 3 bases, leaving 6 bases between the germline ends. The CDR3 runs 11 residues. CDR3 residues: CSARVSYEQYF. CDR3 sequence (DNA): TGCAGTGCTAGGGTGAGCTACGAGCAGTACTTC.

The rearrangement links TRBV30 to TRBJ1-1, with D uncertain. This CDR3 region has 14 residues. Germline-derived CDR1 and CDR2 are GTSNPN and SVGIG (reference sequence). V lost 0 bases and J 6 bases, leaving 14 bases between the germline ends. In nucleotides, the CDR3 is TGTGCCTGGAGTGTTACCTCCAAAGGTTCTGAAGCTTTCTTT. Protein product: CAWSVTSKGSEAFF.

The chain is built from TRBV25-1 and TRBJ2-7; TRBD1 matches at 8 bases. The germline V gene has CDR1 MGHDK and CDR2 SYGVNS. This CDR3 has 17 residues. Trimming took 0 bases from V and 3 from J; bases not matched to a gene: 10. CDR3 nucleotides: TGTGCCAGCAGTGAATATTTGGAGAGACAGGGGTTCTACGAGCAGTACTTC. It is translated as CASSEYLERQGFYEQYF.

The V call is TRBV20-1, the J call TRBJ1-5; D is undetermined. V lost 4 bases, J lost 0 bases, and 10 bases lay in between. This CDR3 region has 14 residues. Looked up from germline, CDR1 is DFQATT and CDR2 is SNEGSKA (reference sequence). The CDR3 bases are TGCAGTGCTAATTTGCCGTATAGCAATCAGCCCCAGCATTTT. It encodes CSANLPYSNQPQHF.

This clonotype appeared a few times. The chain has TRBV10-3 and TRBJ1-1, with 7 positions matching TRBD1. The J segment lost 1 base and the V segment lost 8 bases, leaving 1 base of the junction unmatched. The CDR3 has 12 residues. CDR1 ENHRY and CDR2 SYGVKD come from the germline V gene. The CDR3 spells CAIRTGNTEAFF. The CDR3 nucleotides are TGTGCCATCCGGACAGGGAACACTGAAGCTTTCTTT.

The chain links TRBV27 to TRBJ2-5; D is perhaps TRBD2 (6 bases). The J call is doubtful: the DNA matches TRBJ2-1 better. Germline CDR1 is MNHEY and CDR2 is SMNVEV (reference sequence). The CDR3 is 11 amino acids. CDR3 protein: CASSSGLTQFF. The CDR3 coding sequence is TGTGCCAGCAGCTCGGGACTGACCCAGTTCTTC.

The chain combines TRBV30 with TRBJ2-7; D call uncertain. The CDR3 extends over 13 amino acids. Looked up from germline, CDR1 is GTSNPN and CDR2 is SVGIG (reference sequence). V shed 5 bases and J shed 5 bases, with 16 bases lying between them. CDR3 DNA: TGTGCCTGGGGTTCGGAAGAGTACCACGAGCAGTACTTC. Translated: CAWGSEEYHEQYF.

The V and J genes are TRBV7-9 and TRBJ2-7; D gene unclear. The CDR3 extends over 17 amino acids. Trimming stripped 5 bases from V and 2 bases from J, with 22 bases between. Looked up from germline, CDR1 is SEHNR and CDR2 is FQNEAQ (reference sequence). The CDR3 reads CASSPDSRIGPTYEQYF. In DNA form, the CDR3 reads TGTGCCAGCAGCCCCGATTCTCGTATAGGCCCTACCTACGAGCAGTACTTC.

This chain uses TRBV2 with TRBJ2-1; 7 bases fit TRBD2. The CDR3 runs 15 residues. Germline V gene sequence: CDR1 SNHLY, CDR2 FYNNEI. Trimming cost V 6 bases and J 5 bases; bases outside gene matches: 10. The DNA for the CDR3 is TGTGCCAGCAGCCTAAGGGGAGGGTCTAACAATGAGCAGTTCTTC. Translating it yields CASSLRGGSNNEQFF.

The gene calls are TRBV10-1 and TRBJ2-1; D remains ambiguous. CDR1 is WNHNN, CDR2 SYGVQD, per germline (reference sequence). The CDR3 is made up of 14 amino acids. V was trimmed by 1 base and J by 6 bases, leaving 10 bases between them. This CDR3 is CASSEFTVSNEQFF. DNA for the CDR3: TGCGCCAGCAGTGAGTTTACAGTGTCCAATGAGCAGTTCTTC.

The V gene is TRBV3-1, the J gene TRBJ2-3, with D possibly called TRBD1 or TRBD2 (5 bases each). V lost 4 bases and J 6 bases, leaving 14 bases between the germline ends. CDR3 length equals 14 residues. Germline CDR1 is LGHDT and CDR2 is YNNKEL (reference sequence). The CDR3 DNA reads TGTGCCAGCAGCCCTCTAGGGGAGCTGGATACGCAGTATTTT. Its translation is CASSPLGELDTQYF.